This T cell receptor (beta chain) derives from a study of cytomegalovirus exposure and HLA in healthy donors. V lost 4 bases and J lost 8, with 23 bases in between. Germline V CDR1 and CDR2: LNHNV, YYDKDF (reference sequence). The CDR3 sequence is 17 residues long. Researchers ran the PCR with 60 Vbeta and 13 Jbeta primers. Repertoires were generated with immunoSEQ multiplex PCR, while TCRdb's copy carries only in-frame clones and drops some. The table records about 180,000 clones, 70% to 90% of them present only once. Study-level results: Within an earlier analysis, most TCR beta V segments proved productive either about 90% or about 30% of the time. Through in vitro validation, a few CMV-associated chains were shown to be specific for CMV antigens.

Regarding this clone: What it binds is not known.

Donors sampled were nominally healthy, though unrecorded immune exposures were likely. The chain employs TRBV15 and TRBJ1-4; D possibly corresponds to TRBD1 (5 bases). The receptor comes from a male donor in good health and CMV-seronegative. The material sequenced was PBMCs. This CDR3 reads CATSNWGEGQVVEKLFF. CDR3 DNA: TGTGCCACCAGCAACTGGGGGGAGGGTCAGGTTGTGGAAAAACTGTTTTTT.